These 23 T cell receptor beta chains originate from one sample sequenced in a study of cytomegalovirus exposure and HLA in healthy donors. TCRdb's copy holds only in-frame clones and misses some; the assay was immunoSEQ multiplex PCR. This table holds approximately 160,000 clones, roughly nine tenths found once. The sequenced material came from PBMCs. These receptor sequences come from a woman aged 25 to 39 in good health and CMV-seronegative.

V usage is TRBV9 and J usage is TRBJ2-1, with D perhaps matching TRBD2 (7 bases). CDR1 is SGDLS, CDR2 YYNGEE, per germline. The CDR3 loop spans 15 amino acids. V was clipped by 2 bases and J by 3 bases, with 12 bases between them. DNA for the CDR3: TGTGCCAGCAGCGTCGGAGGGGGGGTCTACAATGAGCAGTTCTTC. Encoded protein: CASSVGGGVYNEQFF.

CDR3 in DNA: TGTGCCAGCAGTGAAGGTCACGCCTACGAGCAGTACTTC. Translated, it gives CASSEGHAYEQYF. The chain carries TRBV6-1 and TRBJ2-7; D uncertain. Between the trimmed V and J ends, which lost 1 base and 2 bases, there was a span of 6 bases. Germline-derived CDR1 and CDR2 are MNHNS and SASEGT. CDR3 length: 13 residues.

This clone was seen once. The J gene is TRBJ2-3, the V gene TRBV30, with 12 bases identical to TRBD2. The CDR3 loop spans 17 amino acids. Germline loops: CDR1 GTSNPN, CDR2 SVGIG (reference sequence). The ends lost 2 bases at V and 7 bases at J; junction bases unmatched: 13. In DNA, the CDR3 is TGTGCCTGGAGTTCCCTACGGACTAGCGGGACCAGGAATACGCAGTATTTT. Translated, it gives CAWSSLRTSGTRNTQYF.

The chain links TRBV4-3 to TRBJ2-3, with a tentative D call TRBD1 (6 bases). Germline lookup yields CDR1 LGHNA and CDR2 YSLEER. Trimming took off 4 bases at V and 1 base at J, with 9 bases between the two ends. This CDR3 is built from 14 residues. CDR3 coding DNA: TGCGCCAGCAGCCGTGGACAGCGCACAGATACGCAGTATTTT. As protein: CASSRGQRTDTQYF.

The chain is built from TRBV6-5 and TRBJ1-6; TRBD1 matches at 7 bases. Germline V gene lookup returns CDR1 MNHEY and CDR2 SVGAGI. This CDR3 is 15 amino acids long. J lost 10 bases, V lost 6 bases, and 12 bases had no gene match. CDR3 residues: CASRLRQGLESPLHF. The CDR3 region has the DNA TGTGCCAGCAGACTAAGACAGGGATTGGAGTCACCCCTCCACTTT.

This sequence joins TRBV19 and TRBJ2-1; D not certain. Per germline, CDR1 LNHDA and CDR2 SQIVND (reference sequence). There are 12 residues in the CDR3. Trimming cost V 5 bases and J 1 base, with 3 bases left between them. CDR3 region: CASSFSYNEQFF. In nucleotides, the CDR3 is TGTGCCAGTAGTTTTTCCTACAATGAGCAGTTCTTC.

V usage is TRBV4-3 and J usage is TRBJ2-1; no clear D gene. V lost 0 bases and J lost 7, with 7 bases in between. From germline, CDR1 is LGHNA and CDR2 YSLEER. The CDR3 is 13 amino acids. The CDR3 is CASSQDRTNEQFF. The CDR3 DNA reads as TGCGCCAGCAGCCAAGATCGGACGAATGAGCAGTTCTTC.

The chain couples TRBV6-5 to TRBJ1-2, with 9 bases matching TRBD1. Germline V lookup: CDR1 MNHEY, CDR2 SVGAGI. The CDR3 has 15 residues. V shed 7 bases and J 7 bases; nucleotides not matched to a gene: 13. CDR3 coding DNA: TGTGCCAGCACTTCCGGGACAGGGTATCGAAGTGGCTACACCTTC. It codes for CASTSGTGYRSGYTF.

The rearrangement joins TRBV5-4 to TRBJ2-7, with D possibly being TRBD1 (6 bases). The germline CDR1 and CDR2 sequences are SGHNT and YYREEE (reference sequence). The V gene lost 1 base and the J gene lost 1 base, with 9 bases spanning the gap. The CDR3 runs 14 residues. The CDR3, as DNA: TGTGCCAGCAGCTTGAGGACAGTATCCTACGAGCAGTACTTC. Amino acid sequence: CASSLRTVSYEQYF.

This clone showed up just once. The chain recombines TRBV6-6 with TRBJ1-5; a weak D match, TRBD1 (6 bases). Trimming took off 8 bases at V and 4 bases at J, with 9 bases between the two ends. Germline assignment: CDR1 MNHNY and CDR2 SVGAGI (reference sequence). This CDR3 has 12 residues. CDR3 sequence reads: CASCGQNQPQHF. The DNA for the CDR3 is TGTGCCAGCTGTGGACAGAATCAGCCCCAGCATTTT.

This chain connects TRBV4-1 to TRBJ2-1; D is ambiguous. The CDR3 spans 12 residues. Per the germline V gene, CDR1 is MGHRA and CDR2 is YSYEKL. V lost 4 bases and J 5 bases, leaving 6 bases between the germline ends. The CDR3 DNA reads TGCGCCAGCAGCCCCACCAACAATGAGCAGTTCTTC. This gives the protein CASSPTNNEQFF.

This clone was found once. The chain uses TRBV29-1 and TRBJ2-1; TRBD1 matches at 8 bases. Germline CDR1 is SQVTM and CDR2 is ANQGSEA. With 4 bases clipped from V and 8 bases from J, the junction kept 16 bases outside the gene matches. The CDR3 runs to 16 residues. CDR3 nucleotide sequence: TGCAGCGTTGCCGCACTAACAATCGACAGGGGACATGAGCAGTTCTTC. Its protein is CSVAALTIDRGHEQFF.

This chain uses TRBV9 with TRBJ2-5, with TRBD1 identical over 9 bases. Germline values: CDR1 SGDLS, CDR2 YYNGEE. Losses at the gene ends were 4 bases for V and 3 bases for J; bases not matched to a gene: 7. The length of the CDR3 is 15 residues. CDR3 protein: CASSPRDRVKETQYF. As DNA, the CDR3 is TGTGCCAGCAGCCCGAGGGACAGGGTAAAAGAGACCCAGTACTTC.

The chain's CDR3 is CASSLNGKLYGYTF. CDR3 in DNA: TGTGCCAGCAGTTTAAACGGGAAACTCTATGGCTACACCTTC. This chain joins TRBV27 and TRBJ1-2; no firm D call. Trimming left V 2 bases short and J 4 bases short, with 11 bases between. This CDR3 has 14 amino acids. Germline values: CDR1 MNHEY, CDR2 SMNVEV (reference sequence).

The V call is TRBV10-1, the J call TRBJ1-1; D not resolved. The germline V and J ends were trimmed by 7 bases and 0 bases, with 12 bases remaining between them. Germline CDR1 and CDR2: WNHNN and SYGVQD (reference sequence). The CDR3 sequence is 14 residues long. CDR3 coding DNA: TGCGCCAGCACTGGACCATACCTGAACACTGAAGCTTTCTTT. As protein: CASTGPYLNTEAFF.

This sequence joins TRBV7-3 and TRBJ2-6; the D is unclear. CDR3 length: 16 residues. Germline V gene lookup returns CDR1 SGHTA and CDR2 FQGTGA. V gave up 0 bases and J gave up 3 bases, with 9 bases separating them. The CDR3 coding sequence is TGTGCCAGCAGCTTAACCCCCTTAAGTGGGGCCAACGTCCTGACTTTC. Protein product: CASSLTPLSGANVLTF. Complete variable domain (other parts from reference TRBV7-3 and TRBJ2-6): GAGVSQTPSNKVTEKGKYVELRCDPISGHTALYWYRQSLGQGPEFLIYFQGTGAADDSGLPNDRFFAVRPEGSVSTLKIQRTERGDSAVYLCASSLTPLSGANVLTFGAGSRLTVL.

The chain couples TRBV5-1 to TRBJ1-5; D is unresolved. Per the germline V gene, CDR1 is SGHRS and CDR2 is YFSETQ. The CDR3 is made up of 15 amino acids. Trimming removed 0 bases at V and 5 bases at J, with 12 bases between. CDR3 in amino acids: CASSLGSRTDQPQHF. In nucleotides, the CDR3 is TGCGCCAGCAGCTTGGGTTCTCGGACGGATCAGCCCCAGCATTTT.

The chain joins TRBV29-1 to TRBJ1-5; a possible D gene is TRBD1 (6 bases). The CDR3 contains 11 residues. Germline CDR1 and CDR2: SQVTM and ANQGSEA. V lost 0 bases to trimming and J lost 13 bases, with 10 bases between them. The chain's CDR3 is CSVEDGRGQHF. The DNA of the CDR3 is TGCAGCGTTGAAGATGGGAGGGGGCAGCATTTT.

This chain connects TRBV14 to TRBJ1-2; D is ambiguous. The V and J ends lost 3 bases and 4 bases respectively, with 9 bases between them. CDR1 is SGHDN, CDR2 FVKESK, per germline. The CDR3 spans 13 residues. The CDR3 here is CASSHGRIYGYTF. The CDR3 coding sequence is TGTGCCAGCAGCCACGGACGGATCTATGGCTACACCTTC.

This clone was seen a single time. In the same sample, other DNA sequences code for this CDR3. This rearrangement joins TRBV5-1 to TRBJ2-3; 13 bases agree with TRBD2. This CDR3 spans 16 amino acids. With V trimmed by 4 bases and J by 1 base, 3 bases remained unmatched. Per the germline V gene, CDR1 is SGHRS and CDR2 is YFSETQ. In DNA form, the CDR3 reads TGCGCCAGCAGCGCCGGACTAGCGGGGGGCACAGATACGCAGTATTTT. It is translated as CASSAGLAGGTDTQYF.

The rearrangement uses TRBV7-2 and TRBJ2-7; tentative D call: TRBD2 (6 bases). V lost 5 bases to trimming and J lost 2 bases, with 19 bases between them. Germline V CDR1 and CDR2: SGHTA, FQGNSA. The CDR3 loop spans 16 amino acids. The CDR3 reads CASSPRAGTATYEQYF. The CDR3 DNA follows: TGTGCCAGCAGCCCCAGGGCGGGGACTGCCACCTACGAGCAGTACTTC.

This sequence joins TRBV5-6 and TRBJ2-7; 8 bases are shared with TRBD1. Germline CDR1 SGHDT, CDR2 YYEEEE. V was clipped by 4 bases and J by 5 bases; unmatched bases: 8. This CDR3 spans 14 amino acids. CDR3 coding DNA: TGTGCCAGCAGCCGGAACAGGGGGATCGACGAGCAGTACTTC. It is translated as CASSRNRGIDEQYF.

This chain connects TRBV27 to TRBJ2-1; 8 bases fit TRBD2. Germline trimming cut 5 bases from V and 1 base from J; bases unmatched to any gene: 4. CDR3 length equals 15 residues. Germline V gives CDR1 MNHEY, CDR2 SMNVEV (reference sequence). The CDR3 sequence is CASSPVAGSYNEQFF. CDR3 DNA: TGTGCCAGCAGTCCAGTAGCGGGGTCCTACAATGAGCAGTTCTTC.